Listed here are 18 T cell receptor beta chains from one sample, sequenced in a study of T cells in Graves' hyperthyroidism and ophthalmopathy. RNA transcripts served as the template for amplifying TCR beta CDR3 regions. RT-PCR in the first round (using the HTBI primer set) targeted the TCR CDR3. From the multiplex PCR reads, TCRdb called clonotypes with MiXCR, one entry per CDR3 protein. The data show around 340,000 distinct CDR3 sequences, with around 20% seen just once and over 40% held by the top ten. The source material was blood. The receptors were gathered from a woman in her forties or fifties with Graves' hyperthyroidism.

A note on this clonotype: This may come from a read error, since a much larger clone is one base off. Since no conserved phenylalanine or tryptophan closes the CDR3, a read error is the likely cause. The chain couples TRBV28 to TRBJ1-2; D possibly corresponds to TRBD1 (6 bases). There are 12 residues in the CDR3. With 2 bases removed from V and 6 bases from J, the gap between germline ends came to 7 bases. Germline CDR1 and CDR2: MDHEN and SYDVKM. The CDR3 loop is CASSLPGDGYTL. As DNA, the CDR3 is TGTGCCAGCAGTTTACCAGGGGATGGCTACACCCTC.

This clonotype showed up many times. V and J are TRBV5-1 and TRBJ2-1, with 10 positions matching TRBD2. V lost 4 bases and J lost 5; bases outside the gene matches: 9. The CDR3 is 16 residues long. Germline values: CDR1 SGHRS, CDR2 YFSETQ. The CDR3 DNA reads as TGCGCCAGCAGCGACGCTCGGACTAGCGGCCACAATGAGCAGTTCTTC. Translated, it gives CASSDARTSGHNEQFF.

Ten or more counts support this clonotype. For the CDR3, the DNA is TGCAGTGCCCCACTAGCGGCACCCGGAGAGACCCAGTACTTC. Protein product: CSAPLAAPGETQYF. This chain joins TRBV20-1 and TRBJ2-5, with TRBD2 matching 8 bases. Losses at the gene ends were 6 bases for V and 4 bases for J; bases not matched to a gene: 10. CDR3 size: 14 residues. The germline V gene has CDR1 DFQATT and CDR2 SNEGSKA (reference sequence).

This clonotype was found many times. The chain recombines TRBV5-1 with TRBJ2-2; 8 bases fit TRBD2. The germline CDR1 and CDR2 sequences are SGHRS and YFSETQ. This CDR3 is 16 amino acids long. J gave up 3 bases and V 4 bases, and 8 bases lay outside the gene matches. The CDR3 sequence is CASSISTSVDTGELFF. In DNA, the CDR3 is TGCGCCAGCAGCATATCGACTAGCGTAGACACCGGGGAGCTGTTTTTT.

This clonotype was counted ten times or more. CDR3: CASSLGGGGLPYNEQFF. In DNA form, the CDR3 reads TGTGCCAGCAGCTTAGGTGGTGGAGGTCTCCCCTACAATGAGCAGTTCTTC. This chain joins TRBV13 and TRBJ2-1, with D possibly matching TRBD2 (5 bases). The CDR3 is made up of 17 amino acids. V was cut by 0 bases and J by 2 bases, with 14 bases left in between. Germline CDR1 is PRHDT and CDR2 is FYEKMQ (reference sequence).

This clonotype was observed a few times. The gene calls are TRBV2 and TRBJ2-7; D is uncertain. Germline V lookup: CDR1 SNHLY, CDR2 FYNNEI. V lost 1 base, J lost 4 bases, and 5 bases lay in between. CDR3 length: 12 residues. The CDR3 reads CASSEERYEQYF. CDR3 in DNA: TGTGCCAGCAGTGAAGAGAGGTACGAGCAGTACTTC.

This clonotype was recorded only once. The CDR3 DNA sequence: TGTGCCAGCAGTGCGTCACTAGCGGGAGGAATGGAGACCCAGTACTTC. Its protein is CASSASLAGGMETQYF. V gene TRBV6-1 combines with J gene TRBJ2-5; 12 bases fit TRBD2. This CDR3 region has 16 residues. The V gene's germline CDR1 is MNHNS and CDR2 SASEGT. J gave up 5 bases and V 4 bases, and 8 bases lay outside the gene matches.

The rearrangement uses TRBV6-1 and TRBJ2-7; 7 bases map to TRBD1. Germline trimming cut 5 bases from V and 6 bases from J; bases unmatched to any gene: 10. Germline V gene data show CDR1 as MNHNS and CDR2 as SASEGT. The CDR3 loop spans 14 amino acids. CDR3 sequence (DNA): TGTGCCAGCAGTCCAACAGGGGTGACCTGCGAGCAGTACTTC. Translation: CASSPTGVTCEQYF.

This clonotype appeared many times. Without the conserved terminal phenylalanine or tryptophan, this CDR3 likely stems from a read error. The chain carries TRBV24-1 and TRBJ2-5; 9 bases match TRBD1. The germline V gene has CDR1 KGHDR and CDR2 SFDVKD. The V and J ends lost 1 base and 3 bases, in that order; junction bases with no gene match: 2. The CDR3 is made up of 15 amino acids. The CDR3 spells CATSDFGTGKETQYL. Written as DNA, the CDR3 is TGTGCCACCAGTGATTTCGGGACAGGGAAAGAGACCCAGTACCTC.

This clonotype has ten or more counts. This chain uses TRBV12-3 or TRBV12-4 with TRBJ2-6; the match to TRBD2 covers 8 bases. Unmatched junction bases numbered 6, after V lost 5 bases and J lost 3 bases. CDR3 length equals 16 residues. As DNA, the CDR3 is TGTGCCAGCAGTAGCGGGAGCCCCTTTGGGGCCAACGTCCTGACTTTC. Translation gives CASSSGSPFGANVLTF.

V usage is TRBV4-2 and J usage is TRBJ2-6, with 10 bases lining up with TRBD2. V gave up 0 bases and J gave up 0 bases; unmatched junction bases: 5. The CDR3 is 19 residues long. CDR1 is LGHNA, CDR2 YNFKEQ, per germline. CDR3 protein: CASSQEPSGGSSGANVLTF. The CDR3 DNA reads as TGTGCCAGCAGCCAAGAACCTAGCGGGGGAAGCTCTGGGGCCAACGTCCTGACTTTC.

In this sample, this clonotype turned up many times. The chain carries TRBV18 and TRBJ2-5; the D is unclear. V lost 3 bases and J 2 bases, leaving 16 bases between the germline ends. Germline CDR1 reads KGHSH; CDR2 reads LQKENI. The CDR3 is 16 residues long. The CDR3: CASSPSTGYQQETQYF. The CDR3 nucleotides are TGTGCCAGCTCACCGTCGACTGGGTACCAACAAGAGACCCAGTACTTC.

The rearrangement joins TRBV6-1 to TRBJ2-5; the match to TRBD2 covers 12 bases. The CDR3 covers 17 residues. The germline CDR1 and CDR2 sequences are MNHNS and SASEGT. The V segment lost 1 base and the J segment 5 bases; nucleotides outside the gene matches: 8. The CDR3 sequence is CASSEGASGGAGETQYF. The CDR3 nucleotides read TGTGCCAGCAGTGAAGGGGCTAGCGGGGGGGCTGGGGAGACCCAGTACTTC.

This clonotype was seen ten or more times. The conserved phenylalanine or tryptophan normally closing the CDR3 is absent here, so this likely arose from a read error. The rearrangement uses TRBV20-1 and TRBJ2-7; tentatively, D is TRBD1 (5 bases). CDR1 is DFQATT, CDR2 SNEGSKA, per germline (reference sequence). The CDR3 covers 13 residues. The CDR3 DNA reads TGCAGCGCTCAATCCGGACATTTCTACGAGCAGTACCTC. Its translation is CSAQSGHFYEQYL.

The chain joins TRBV7-9 to TRBJ1-2; the D is unclear. The CDR3 is made up of 16 amino acids. Per germline, CDR1 SEHNR and CDR2 FQNEAQ (reference sequence). The V gene lost 1 base and the J gene lost 6 bases, with 18 bases spanning the gap. The CDR3 sequence: CASSLVLARPPDGYTF. The CDR3 coding sequence is TGTGCCAGCAGCTTAGTATTGGCTCGACCACCGGATGGCTACACCTTC.

This clonotype came up many times. This rearrangement joins TRBV2 to TRBJ1-2; 8 bases map to TRBD1. With 7 bases clipped from V and 1 base from J, the junction kept 8 bases outside the gene matches. The germline V gene has CDR1 SNHLY and CDR2 FYNNEI. The CDR3 has 15 residues. In DNA form, the CDR3 reads TGTGCCAGCATCAAGAAACAGGGGGATAACTATGGCTACACCTTC. This translates into CASIKKQGDNYGYTF. Together with reference TRBV2 and TRBJ1-2, the CDR3 gives the full variable domain: EPEVTQTPSHQVTQMGQEVILRCVPISNHLYFYWYRQILGQKVEFLVSFYNNEISEKSEIFDDQFSVERPDGSNFTLKIRSTKLEDSAMYFCASIKKQGDNYGYTFGSGTRLTVV.

In this sample, this clonotype turned up many times. The V call is TRBV20-1, the J call TRBJ2-3; TRBD2 matches 15 bases. Germline CDR1 DFQATT, CDR2 SNEGSKA (reference sequence). V was clipped by 6 bases and J by 4 bases; unmatched bases: 2. This CDR3 comprises 14 residues. The CDR3: CSARTSGRADTQYF. The CDR3 nucleotides are TGCAGTGCGAGGACTAGCGGGAGGGCAGATACGCAGTATTTT.

The CDR3 sequence is CSVEDYRAVYGYTF. CDR3 DNA: TGCAGCGTTGAAGATTATCGGGCTGTCTATGGCTACACCTTC. V gene TRBV29-1 combines with J gene TRBJ1-2; D is uncertain. This CDR3 region has 14 residues. Germline assignment: CDR1 SQVTM and CDR2 ANQGSEA. Trimming took off 0 bases at V and 4 bases at J, with 12 bases between the two ends.